The source of this T cell receptor (beta chain) is a study of shared clonotypes between healthy human individuals. Terminally differentiated effector memory CD45RA+ cells were excluded by CCR7 positive selection of CD45RO-negative cells. The CDR3 runs 12 residues. Trimming cost V 5 bases and J 11 bases, with 15 bases left between them. Germline lookup yields CDR1 MDHEN and CDR2 SYDVKM. On sorted subsets, replicate PCRs used roughly 220 ng DNA, or approximately 33,000 T cell genomes. Using immunoSEQ multiplex PCR, the repertoire was profiled, and TCRdb retains in-frame clones only, with some absent. The table has around 610,000 clones, about 95% seen once.

This clonotype originated in a woman aged 25 to 39 in good health. Sequencing was carried out using naive CD8+ T cells sorted from blood. The chain couples TRBV28 to TRBJ1-1; D remains unclear. The CDR3 spells CASSPHTRGAFF. The CDR3 DNA is TGTGCCAGCAGTCCCCACACCCGAGGGGCTTTCTTT.